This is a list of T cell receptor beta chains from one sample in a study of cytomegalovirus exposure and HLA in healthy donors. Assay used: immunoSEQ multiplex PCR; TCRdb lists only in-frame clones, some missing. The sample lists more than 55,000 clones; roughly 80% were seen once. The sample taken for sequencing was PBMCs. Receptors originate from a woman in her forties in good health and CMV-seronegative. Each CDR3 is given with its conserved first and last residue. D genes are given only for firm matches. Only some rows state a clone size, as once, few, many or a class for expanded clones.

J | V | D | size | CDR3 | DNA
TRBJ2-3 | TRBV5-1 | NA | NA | CASSFYPGDGTDTQYF | TGCGCCAGCAGCTTCTACCCGGGAGATGGGACAGATACGCAGTATTTT
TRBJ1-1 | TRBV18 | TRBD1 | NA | CASRGRQGMNTEAFF | TGTGCCAGCCGGGGCCGACAGGGAATGAACACTGAAGCTTTCTTT
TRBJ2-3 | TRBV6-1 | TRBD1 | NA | CASSEPGQGWADTQYF | TGTGCCAGCAGTGAACCCGGACAGGGGTGGGCAGATACGCAGTATTTT
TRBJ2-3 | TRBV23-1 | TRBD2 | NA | CASSLAGGGDTQYF | TGCGCCAGCAGTCTAGCGGGAGGTGGAGATACGCAGTATTTT
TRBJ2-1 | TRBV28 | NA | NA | CASSFNRDGGEQFF | TGTGCCAGCAGTTTCAACAGGGACGGTGGTGAGCAGTTCTTC
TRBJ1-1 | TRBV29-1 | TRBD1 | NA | CSVEDVPGQGAGTEAFF | TGCAGCGTTGAAGATGTCCCGGGACAGGGGGCGGGCACTGAAGCTTTCTTT
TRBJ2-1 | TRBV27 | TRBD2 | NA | CASSLGAGGPYNEQFF | TGTGCCAGCAGCCTCGGGGCGGGAGGGCCCTACAATGAGCAGTTCTTC
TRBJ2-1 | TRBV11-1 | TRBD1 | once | CASSWGQGSYNEQFF | TGTGCCAGCAGCTGGGGACAGGGATCCTACAATGAGCAGTTCTTC
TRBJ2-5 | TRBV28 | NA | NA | CASSNPVQETQYF | TGTGCCAGCAGTAACCCGGTCCAAGAGACCCAGTACTTC
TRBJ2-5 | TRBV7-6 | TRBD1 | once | CASSSRTGSAETQYF | TGTGCCAGCAGCTCACGGACAGGGTCGGCGGAGACCCAGTACTTC
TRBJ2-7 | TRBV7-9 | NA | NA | CASSPSTGSYEQYF | TGTGCCAGCAGCCCTAGCACTGGGTCCTACGAGCAGTACTTC
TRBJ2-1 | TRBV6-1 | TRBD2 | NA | CASSRLAGGGEQFF | TGTGCCAGCAGCCGACTAGCGGGAGGTGGTGAGCAGTTCTTC
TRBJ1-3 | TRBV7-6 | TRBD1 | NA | CASSLTQGTGNTIYF | TGTGCCAGCAGCTTAACACAGGGGACTGGAAACACCATATATTTT
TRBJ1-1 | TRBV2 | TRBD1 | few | CASSEVWQGVTEAFF | TGTGCCAGCAGTGAAGTCTGGCAGGGGGTTACTGAAGCTTTCTTT
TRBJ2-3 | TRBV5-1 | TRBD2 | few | CASSLRTSGGITDTQYF | TGCGCCAGCAGCTTAAGGACTAGCGGGGGTATCACAGATACGCAGTATTTT
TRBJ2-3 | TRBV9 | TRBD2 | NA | CASSPRGLAGGSPSTDTQYF | TGTGCCAGCAGCCCACGTGGACTAGCGGGAGGATCCCCTAGCACAGATACGCAGTATTTT
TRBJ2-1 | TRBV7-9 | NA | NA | CASGEVNEQFF | TGTGCCAGCGGGGAGGTCAATGAGCAGTTCTTC
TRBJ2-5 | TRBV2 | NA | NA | CASTRSREETQYF | TGTGCCAGCACGAGGTCCCGCGAGGAGACCCAGTACTTC
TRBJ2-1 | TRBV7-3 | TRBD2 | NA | CASSRTSGRAGKFF | TGTGCCAGCTCCCGGACTAGCGGGAGGGCCGGGAAGTTCTTC
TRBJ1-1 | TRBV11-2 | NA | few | CASREFRSTPEAFF | TGTGCCAGCAGGGAGTTTAGGAGTACTCCAGAAGCTTTCTTT
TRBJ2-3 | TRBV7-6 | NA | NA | CASSFSGLGTDTQYF | TGTGCCAGCAGCTTTTCGGGACTCGGCACAGATACGCAGTATTTT
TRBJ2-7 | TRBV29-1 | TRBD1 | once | CSVFQGAGEQYF | TGCAGCGTTTTTCAGGGGGCGGGTGAGCAGTACTTC
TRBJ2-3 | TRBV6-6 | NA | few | CASRRDRADTQYF | TGTGCCAGCAGGCGGGACAGAGCAGATACGCAGTATTTT
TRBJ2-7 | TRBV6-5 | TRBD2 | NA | CASSYSLAGYEQYF | TGTGCCAGCAGTTACTCCCTAGCGGGTTACGAGCAGTACTTC
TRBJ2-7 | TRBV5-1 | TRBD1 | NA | CASSLGQGIYEQYF | TGCGCCAGCAGCTTGGGACAGGGGATCTACGAGCAGTACTTC
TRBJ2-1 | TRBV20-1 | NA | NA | CSAGSNEQFF | TGCAGTGCGGGCTCCAATGAGCAGTTCTTC
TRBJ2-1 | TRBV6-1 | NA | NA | CASREGEGFYNEQFF | TGTGCCAGCAGGGAGGGGGAGGGATTTTACAATGAGCAGTTCTTC
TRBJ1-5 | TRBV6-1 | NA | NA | CASSEVGASGQPQHF | TGTGCCAGCAGTGAAGTTGGGGCTTCGGGTCAGCCCCAGCATTTT
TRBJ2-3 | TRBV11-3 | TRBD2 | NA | CASSARMGSGMGDTQYF | TGTGCCAGCAGCGCGCGGATGGGTAGCGGGATGGGAGATACGCAGTATTTT
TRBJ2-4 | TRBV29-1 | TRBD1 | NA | CSVGPGTGNIQYF | TGCAGCGTCGGTCCCGGGACAGGGAACATTCAGTACTTC
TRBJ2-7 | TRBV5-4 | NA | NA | CASSFGTRRAVYEQYF | TGTGCCAGCAGCTTTGGGACGAGGAGGGCGGTATACGAGCAGTACTTC
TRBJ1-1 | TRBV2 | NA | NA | CASSEAGDGVAEAFF | TGTGCCAGCAGTGAAGCAGGAGACGGGGTGGCTGAAGCTTTCTTT
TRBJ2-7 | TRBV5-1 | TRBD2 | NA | CASSLAAGANPYEQYF | TGCGCCAGCAGCTTGGCGGCGGGAGCGAACCCCTACGAGCAGTACTTC
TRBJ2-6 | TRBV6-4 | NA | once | CASSDSGGSGANVLTF | TGTGCCAGCAGTGACTCAGGGGGCTCTGGGGCCAACGTCCTGACTTTC
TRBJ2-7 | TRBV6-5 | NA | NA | CASSYSGTSYEQYF | TGTGCCAGCAGTTACTCAGGGACATCCTACGAGCAGTACTTC
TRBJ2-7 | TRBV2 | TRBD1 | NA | CASNDPGTGDYEQYF | TGTGCCAGCAACGACCCCGGGACAGGGGACTACGAGCAGTACTTC
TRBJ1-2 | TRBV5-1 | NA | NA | CASSLGFSVGGYGYTF | TGCGCCAGCAGCTTGGGCTTTAGTGTTGGCGGTTATGGCTACACCTTC
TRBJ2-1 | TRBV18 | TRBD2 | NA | CASSRLAGVRHEQFF | TGTGCCAGCTCACGTCTAGCGGGAGTCCGCCATGAGCAGTTCTTC
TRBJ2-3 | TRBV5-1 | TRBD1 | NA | CASSYSGTAYTDTQYF | TGCGCCAGCAGCTATTCCGGGACAGCGTACACAGATACGCAGTATTTT
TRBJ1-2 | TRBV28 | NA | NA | CASSRGDYGYTF | TGTGCCAGCAGCCGGGGGGACTATGGCTACACCTTC
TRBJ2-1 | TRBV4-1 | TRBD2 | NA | CASSQEGTRKYNEQFF | TGCGCCAGCAGCCAAGAAGGGACTAGAAAGTACAATGAGCAGTTCTTC
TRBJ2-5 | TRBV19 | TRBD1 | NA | CASSIRQGREAQYF | TGTGCCAGTAGTATTCGACAGGGGAGAGAGGCCCAGTACTTC
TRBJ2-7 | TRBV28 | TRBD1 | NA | CASSLLGTGPYEQYF | TGTGCCAGCAGTTTATTAGGGACAGGGCCTTACGAGCAGTACTTC
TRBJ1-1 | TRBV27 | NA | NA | CASSLGWTENTEAFF | TGTGCCAGCAGTTTAGGGTGGACAGAGAACACTGAAGCTTTCTTT
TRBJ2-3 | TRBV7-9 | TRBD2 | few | CASSLGGGSDTQYF | TGTGCCAGCAGCTTAGGGGGCGGGAGTGATACGCAGTATTTT
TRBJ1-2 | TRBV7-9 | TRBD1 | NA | CASSSTVGQGGNGYTF | TGTGCCAGCAGCTCCACTGTAGGACAGGGAGGAAACGGCTACACCTTC
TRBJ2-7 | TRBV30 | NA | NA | CAWSRGGSYEQYF | TGTGCCTGGAGCCGAGGGGGCTCCTACGAGCAGTACTTC
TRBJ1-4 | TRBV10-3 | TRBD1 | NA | CAISATGQGNEKLFF | TGTGCCATCAGTGCTACGGGACAGGGAAATGAAAAACTGTTTTTT
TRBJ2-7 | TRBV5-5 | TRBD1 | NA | CASSLELVGGQGSEQYF | TGTGCCAGCAGCTTGGAACTTGTCGGGGGACAGGGAAGCGAGCAGTACTTC
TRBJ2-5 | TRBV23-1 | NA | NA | CASSHPGTTTQETQYF | TGCGCCAGCAGTCACCCCGGGACAACTACCCAAGAGACCCAGTACTTC
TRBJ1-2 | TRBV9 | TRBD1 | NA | CASSVQNRGNYGYTF | TGTGCCAGCAGCGTCCAAAACAGGGGAAACTATGGCTACACCTTC
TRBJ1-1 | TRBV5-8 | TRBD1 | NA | CASSLGQGALTEAFF | TGTGCCAGCAGTTTGGGACAGGGGGCCTTGACTGAAGCTTTCTTT
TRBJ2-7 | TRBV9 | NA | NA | CASSGAGSPYEQYF | TGTGCCAGCAGCGGTGCAGGGTCTCCCTACGAGCAGTACTTC
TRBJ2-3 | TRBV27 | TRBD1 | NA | CASSLTPSGQGTDTQYF | TGTGCCAGCAGTTTAACCCCTTCTGGACAGGGCACAGATACGCAGTATTTT
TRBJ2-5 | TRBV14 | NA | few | CASSFLLGVGQETQYF | TGTGCCAGCAGCTTCCTACTCGGGGTCGGCCAAGAGACCCAGTACTTC